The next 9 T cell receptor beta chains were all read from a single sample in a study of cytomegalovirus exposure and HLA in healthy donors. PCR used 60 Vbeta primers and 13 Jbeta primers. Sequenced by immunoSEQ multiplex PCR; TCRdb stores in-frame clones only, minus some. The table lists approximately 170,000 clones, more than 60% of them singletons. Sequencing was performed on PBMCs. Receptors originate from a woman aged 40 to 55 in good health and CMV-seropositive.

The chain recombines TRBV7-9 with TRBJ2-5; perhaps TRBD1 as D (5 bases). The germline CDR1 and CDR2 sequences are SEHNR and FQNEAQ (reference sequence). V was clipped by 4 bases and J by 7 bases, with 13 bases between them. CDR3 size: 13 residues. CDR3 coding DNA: TGTGCCAGCAGCTCCGGGCTCAGGGTGACCCAGTACTTC. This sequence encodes CASSSGLRVTQYF.

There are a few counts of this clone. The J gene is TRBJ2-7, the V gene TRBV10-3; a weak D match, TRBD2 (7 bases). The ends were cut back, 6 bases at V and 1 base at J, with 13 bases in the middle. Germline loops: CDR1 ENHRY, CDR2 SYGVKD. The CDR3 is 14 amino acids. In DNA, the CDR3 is TGTGCCATCAGGGCGGGGGCCCTGTCCTACGAGCAGTACTTC. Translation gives CAIRAGALSYEQYF.

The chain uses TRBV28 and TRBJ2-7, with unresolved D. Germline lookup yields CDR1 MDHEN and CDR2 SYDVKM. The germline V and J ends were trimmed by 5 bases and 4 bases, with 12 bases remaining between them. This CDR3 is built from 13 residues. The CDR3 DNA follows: TGTGCCAGCAGTGTCGGCTACGGGTACGAGCAGTACTTC. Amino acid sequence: CASSVGYGYEQYF. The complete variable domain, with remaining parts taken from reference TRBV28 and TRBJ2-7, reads DVKVTQSSRYLVKRTGEKVFLECVQDMDHENMFWYRQDPGLGLRLIYFSYDVKMKEKGDIPEGYSVSREKKERFSLILESASTNQTSMYLCASSVGYGYEQYFGPGTRLTVT.

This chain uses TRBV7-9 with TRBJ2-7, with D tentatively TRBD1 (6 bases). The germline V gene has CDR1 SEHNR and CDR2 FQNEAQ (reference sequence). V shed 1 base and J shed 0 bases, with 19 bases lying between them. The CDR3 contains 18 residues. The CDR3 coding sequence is TGTGCCAGCAGCTTAGTCGCGGGTTTCAGGGGTGGCTCCTACGAGCAGTACTTC. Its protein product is CASSLVAGFRGGSYEQYF.

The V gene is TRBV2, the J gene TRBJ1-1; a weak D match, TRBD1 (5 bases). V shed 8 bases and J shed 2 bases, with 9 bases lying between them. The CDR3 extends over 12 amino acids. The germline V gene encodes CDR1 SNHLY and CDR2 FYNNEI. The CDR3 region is CASRRVNTEAFF. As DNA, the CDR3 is TGTGCCAGCCGCAGGGTCAACACTGAAGCTTTCTTT.

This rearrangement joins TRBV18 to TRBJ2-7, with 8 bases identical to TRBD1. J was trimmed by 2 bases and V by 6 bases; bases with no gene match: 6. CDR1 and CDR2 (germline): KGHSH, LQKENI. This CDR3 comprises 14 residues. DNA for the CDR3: TGTGCCAGCTCCTCCGGGACAGGCGCCTACGAGCAGTACTTC. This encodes CASSSGTGAYEQYF.

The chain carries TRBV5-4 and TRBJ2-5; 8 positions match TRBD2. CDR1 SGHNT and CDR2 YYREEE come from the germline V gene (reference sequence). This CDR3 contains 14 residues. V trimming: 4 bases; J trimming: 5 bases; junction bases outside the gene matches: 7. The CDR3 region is CASSPTGGQETQYF. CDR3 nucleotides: TGTGCCAGCAGCCCTACGGGGGGGCAGGAGACCCAGTACTTC.

The CDR3 region is CASSRFPGGRSNQPQHF. The CDR3 DNA follows: TGTGCCAGCAGCCGGTTTCCGGGGGGGAGAAGCAATCAGCCCCAGCATTTT. The gene calls are TRBV7-2 and TRBJ1-5; TRBD1 might be the D (5 bases). CDR3 length equals 17 residues. Trimming cost V 5 bases and J 1 base, with 18 bases left between them. Germline CDR1 SGHTA, CDR2 FQGNSA.

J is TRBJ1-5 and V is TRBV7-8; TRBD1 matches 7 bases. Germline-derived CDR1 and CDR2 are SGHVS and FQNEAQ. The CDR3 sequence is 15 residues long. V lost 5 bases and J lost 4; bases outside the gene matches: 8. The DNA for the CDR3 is TGTGCCAGCAGCCAGGGGGACGAAGGTAATCAGCCCCAGCATTTT. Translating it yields CASSQGDEGNQPQHF.